This T cell receptor beta chain was sequenced for a study of blood T cell repertoires in COVID-19. Authors' processing steps: Amplification of reference gene primers was used by the study to estimate nucleated cell counts. Repertoires were generated with immunoSEQ multiplex PCR, while TCRdb's copy carries only in-frame clones and drops some. V and J calls and clone size are those listed in that table; D and trimming were worked out from the DNA. The sample yields around 250,000 clones, around 83% seen once. Trimming left V 5 bases short and J 6 bases short, with 5 bases between. Germline values: CDR1 KGHDR, CDR2 SFDVKD. The CDR3 totals 11 residues.

The material sequenced was peripheral blood. The receptor was derived from a man at least 80 years old with acute or convalescent COVID-19. This chain uses TRBV24-1 with TRBJ2-3; D gene ambiguous. The CDR3 DNA sequence: TGTGCCACCAGTGCCTTGGATACGCAGTATTTT. Translation gives CATSALDTQYF.